Below, one T cell receptor beta chain is given with its context. This sample is drawn from a study of CD8 T cells in Susac syndrome. cDNA came from roughly 0.53 to 1 ug RNA primed by random hexamers. Amplification of TCR beta CDR3 by immunoSEQ multiplex PCR spanned 54 Vbeta and 13 Jbeta. TCRdb reanalysed the immunoSEQ multiplex PCR reads using MiXCR and keeps one entry per CDR3 protein. The profile shows some 63,000 distinct CDR3 sequences, approximately 94% of them singletons. This CDR3 comprises 17 residues. Germline V gives CDR1 MNHEY, CDR2 SMNVEV (reference sequence). The V end was cut by 2 bases, the J end by 1 base, with 16 bases between. Bulk CD8+ and CD4+ cells came from magnetic negative isolation; CD8+ TEMRA by FACS.

The chain uses TRBV27 and TRBJ2-3, with a weak D call TRBD2 (6 bases). This clonotype originated in a human donor with multiple sclerosis. The sequenced sample consisted of CD8+ T cells from PBMCs. The CDR3 reads CASSLGPRGWRTDTQYF. CDR3 sequence (DNA): TGTGCCAGCAGTTTAGGTCCACGGGGGTGGCGCACAGATACGCAGTATTTT.